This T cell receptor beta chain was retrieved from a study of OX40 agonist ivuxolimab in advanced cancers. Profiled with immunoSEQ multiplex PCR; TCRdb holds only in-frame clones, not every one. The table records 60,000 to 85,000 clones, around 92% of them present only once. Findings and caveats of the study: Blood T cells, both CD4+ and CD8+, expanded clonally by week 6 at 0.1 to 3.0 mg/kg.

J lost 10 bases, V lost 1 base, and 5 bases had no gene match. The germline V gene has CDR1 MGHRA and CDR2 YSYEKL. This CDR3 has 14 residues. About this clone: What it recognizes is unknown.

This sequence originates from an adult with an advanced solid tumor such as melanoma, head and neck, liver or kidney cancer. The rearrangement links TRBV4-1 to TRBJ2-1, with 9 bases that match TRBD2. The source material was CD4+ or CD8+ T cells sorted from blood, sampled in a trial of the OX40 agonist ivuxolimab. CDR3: CASSQVGLAIEQFF. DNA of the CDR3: TGCGCCAGCAGCCAAGTGGGACTAGCAATCGAGCAGTTCTTC.